The 8 T cell receptor beta chains in this list originate from one sample, sequenced in a study of CD8+ T cells in alopecia areata. Following RNA extraction, reverse transcription yielded cDNA that acted as the sequencing template. Clones were sequenced by immunoSEQ multiplex PCR, and TCRdb holds only the in-frame ones, with some missing. The sample lists 180,000 or so clones; about 63% were seen once. Here the sequenced sample was CD4+ T cells sorted from blood, taken at week 0. All receptors derive from a human donor with alopecia areata.

This clone was counted a few times. This chain connects TRBV10-2 to TRBJ2-5, with no clear D. Per germline, CDR1 WSHSY and CDR2 SAAADI. V lost 6 bases to trimming and J lost 2 bases, with 7 bases between them. This CDR3 spans 12 amino acids. CDR3 sequence (DNA): TGCGCCAGCAGGGAAAATCAAGAGACCCAGTACTTC. This encodes CASRENQETQYF.

This chain connects TRBV7-9 to TRBJ2-7; D not resolved. The CDR3 is 14 amino acids. Germline V CDR1 and CDR2: SEHNR, FQNEAQ (reference sequence). V lost 1 base and J 3 bases, leaving 10 bases between the germline ends. The CDR3 here is CASSLDAPNYEQYF. Here the CDR3 DNA reads TGTGCCAGCAGCTTAGATGCACCCAACTACGAGCAGTACTTC.

The chain links TRBV12-5 to TRBJ1-1; D remains ambiguous. The CDR3 has 12 residues. The V end was cut by 5 bases, the J end by 6 bases, with 10 bases between. The germline CDR1 and CDR2 sequences are LGHNT and FRNRAP. CDR3 protein: CASGGLGAEAFF. The CDR3 nucleotides are TGTGCTAGTGGTGGATTGGGAGCTGAAGCTTTCTTT.

This clone turned up a few times. The rearrangement uses TRBV30 and TRBJ1-1; D unclear. The CDR3 runs to 13 residues. Germline V gene lookup returns CDR1 GTSNPN and CDR2 SVGIG (reference sequence). Trimming stripped 3 bases from V and 1 base from J, with 9 bases between. CDR3 in amino acids: CAWRTNPNTEAFF. Here the CDR3 DNA reads TGTGCCTGGAGAACAAACCCGAACACTGAAGCTTTCTTT.

Only a few counts were recorded for this clone. The sample holds other DNA sequences that translate to the same CDR3. The rearrangement uses TRBV20-1 and TRBJ1-2; D is undetermined. V lost 1 base to trimming and J lost 8 bases, with 5 bases between them. The CDR3 contains 10 residues. Germline V gene data show CDR1 as DFQATT and CDR2 as SNEGSKA (reference sequence). CDR3 bases: TGCAGTGCTAGAGTGGAGGGCTACACCTTC. Protein: CSARVEGYTF.

V and J are TRBV29-1 and TRBJ2-3; 9 positions match TRBD2. The CDR3 has 12 residues. J gave up 5 bases and V 6 bases, and 3 bases lay outside the gene matches. The germline V gene has CDR1 SQVTM and CDR2 ANQGSEA. CDR3 sequence reads: CSVDSGRDTQYF. CDR3 sequence (DNA): TGCAGCGTCGATAGCGGGAGAGATACGCAGTATTTT.

This chain uses TRBV29-1 with TRBJ2-5; 8 positions match TRBD2. The CDR3 spans 13 residues. The germline V gene encodes CDR1 SQVTM and CDR2 ANQGSEA. V shed 7 bases, J shed 3 bases, and the junction held 7 bases outside the gene matches. In DNA form, the CDR3 reads TGCAGCGCCGAAGCGGGAGTAGAAGAGACCCAGTACTTC. This codes for CSAEAGVEETQYF. Together with reference TRBV29-1 and TRBJ2-5, the CDR3 gives the full variable domain: SAVISQKPSRDICQRGTSLTIQCQVDSQVTMMFWYRQQPGQSLTLIATANQGSEATYESGFVIDKFPISRPNLTFSTLTVSNMSPEDSSIYLCSAEAGVEETQYFGPGTRLLVL.

This clone was counted a few times. The CDR3 protein is CASSAIRGSHEQYF. CDR3 bases: TGTGCCAGCAGCGCGATTAGGGGTAGTCACGAGCAGTACTTC. The chain recombines TRBV7-2 with TRBJ2-7; D perhaps matches TRBD1 (5 bases). CDR3 size: 14 residues. V was shortened by 5 bases and J by 5 bases, with 16 bases between the two germline ends. Germline V gives CDR1 SGHTA, CDR2 FQGNSA.